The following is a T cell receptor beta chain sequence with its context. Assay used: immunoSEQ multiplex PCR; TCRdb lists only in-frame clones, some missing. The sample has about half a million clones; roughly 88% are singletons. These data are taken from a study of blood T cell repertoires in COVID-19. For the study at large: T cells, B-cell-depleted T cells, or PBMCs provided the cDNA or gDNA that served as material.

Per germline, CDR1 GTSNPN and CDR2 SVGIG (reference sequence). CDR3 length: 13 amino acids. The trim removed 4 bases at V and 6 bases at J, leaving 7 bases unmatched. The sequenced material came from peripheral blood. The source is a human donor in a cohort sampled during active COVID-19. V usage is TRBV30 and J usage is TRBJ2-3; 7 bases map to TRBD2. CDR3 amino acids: CAWISGGSDTQYF. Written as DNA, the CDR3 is TGTGCCTGGATTTCGGGAGGCTCCGATACGCAGTATTTT.